The sample holds a few counts of the clone carrying this T cell receptor beta chain. Its antigen is undetermined. The sample belongs to a study of read filtering for tumor transcriptome and immune sequencing. Study-wide results and limits: Around 80% of IR-seq clonotypes had a single read, yet these held approximately 4% of reads.

From 400 to 450 ng of RNA, a library with molecular barcoded alpha/delta and beta/gamma adaptors was made. TCRdb reprocessed the reads via MiXCR and lists one record per CDR3 protein. The repertoire has tens of thousands of distinct CDR3 sequences, approximately 18% of them found once; the top ten carry 15%. This clonotype was obtained from a donor over 35 with multiple myeloma. Sequenced input: a population of CD138-negative cells sorted from bone marrow.

CDR3 in DNA: TGTGCCAGCAGCTTAGGTTGGGGGGGCTACAATGAGCAGTTCTTC. The encoded protein is CASSLGWGGYNEQFF. This chain links TRBV7-2 with TRBJ2-1; the match to TRBD2 covers 7 bases. The CDR3 has 15 amino acids. V gave up 1 base and J gave up 3 bases; unmatched junction bases: 3. The V gene's germline CDR1 is SGHTA and CDR2 FQGNSA.